These 9 T cell receptor beta chains share one sample of origin, sequenced in a study of shared clonotypes between healthy human individuals. The protocol was immunoSEQ multiplex PCR, while the TCRdb copy is restricted to in-frame clones and leaves out a portion. The table has some 2,100,000 clones, around 95% seen once. The sequenced sample consisted of naive CD4+ T cells sorted from blood. Specified subset: CD45RA+ positively selected. These TCRs come from a man younger than 30 in good health.

This clone showed up just once. Other DNA sequences of this sample code for an identical CDR3. This rearrangement joins TRBV11-3 to TRBJ1-3; D gene ambiguous. Germline V gene lookup returns CDR1 SGHNT and CDR2 YENEEA. This CDR3 is built from 13 residues. V lost 1 base and J lost 3, with 4 bases in between. The CDR3 DNA sequence: TGTGCCAGCAGCTTAGGAGGTGGAAACACCATATATTTT. Translated, it gives CASSLGGGNTIYF.

The J gene is TRBJ2-5, the V gene TRBV4-1, with a possible D match to TRBD1 (5 bases). Trimming removed 0 bases at V and 4 bases at J, with 15 bases between. Per the germline V gene, CDR1 is MGHRA and CDR2 is YSYEKL. This CDR3 is 16 amino acids long. DNA of the CDR3: TGCGCCAGCAGCCAAGACATCCAGGGTAGGCGAGAGACCCAGTACTTC. This gives the protein CASSQDIQGRRETQYF.

V usage is TRBV28 and J usage is TRBJ1-2; 7 bases agree with TRBD1. Germline CDR1 MDHEN, CDR2 SYDVKM. V lost 3 bases and J lost 8; bases outside the gene matches: 15. The CDR3 length is 16 residues. CDR3: CASSFLDRIGVKGYTF. The CDR3 DNA is TGTGCCAGCAGTTTTCTGGACAGGATTGGGGTGAAGGGCTACACCTTC.

The chain joins TRBV5-1 to TRBJ2-7; no definite D call. Trimming took off 0 bases at V and 5 bases at J, with 9 bases between the two ends. Germline-derived CDR1 and CDR2 are SGHRS and YFSETQ. The CDR3 length is 13 residues. Here the CDR3 DNA reads TGCGCCAGCAGCTTGGAAGGGTATAACGAGCAGTACTTC. Translation: CASSLEGYNEQYF. Complete variable domain (other parts from reference TRBV5-1 and TRBJ2-7): KAGVTQTPRYLIKTRGQQVTLSCSPISGHRSVSWYQQTPGQGLQFLFEYFSETQRNKGNFPGRFSGRQFSNSRSEMNVSTLELGDSALYLCASSLEGYNEQYFGPGTRLTVT.

This clone was picked up a small number of times. The V and J genes are TRBV6-5 and TRBJ1-6, with 7 positions matching TRBD1. CDR3 length: 15 amino acids. Per germline, CDR1 MNHEY and CDR2 SVGAGI. Losses at the gene ends were 5 bases for V and 4 bases for J; bases not matched to a gene: 5. The CDR3 bases are TGTGCCAGCAGTGGAAAGGGACAGTATAATTCACCCCTCCACTTT. It specifies CASSGKGQYNSPLHF.

The count of this clone is one. This rearrangement joins TRBV9 to TRBJ2-7, with 9 bases that match TRBD1. Trimming cost V 4 bases and J 0 bases; bases outside gene matches: 14. From germline, CDR1 is SGDLS and CDR2 YYNGEE. This CDR3 is 18 amino acids long. The CDR3 sequence: CASSPRSGTGKSSYEQYF. The CDR3 nucleotides read TGTGCCAGCAGCCCACGATCCGGGACAGGGAAGAGCTCCTACGAGCAGTACTTC.

The chain is built from TRBV9 and TRBJ2-7, with 13 nucleotides matching TRBD2. With 6 bases clipped from V and 6 bases from J, the junction kept 9 bases outside the gene matches. In germline, CDR1 is SGDLS, CDR2 YYNGEE. The CDR3 spans 15 residues. The CDR3 bases are TGTGCCAGCAATGGAGGGACTAGCGGGATAATCGAGCAGTACTTC. This codes for CASNGGTSGIIEQYF.

The V call is TRBV2, the J call TRBJ2-7; D remains ambiguous. The CDR3 covers 14 residues. Germline V lookup: CDR1 SNHLY, CDR2 FYNNEI. V was shortened by 1 base and J by 5 bases, with 12 bases between the two germline ends. DNA for the CDR3: TGTGCCAGCAGTGAAGTTTTAGTGGAACACGAGCAGTACTTC. It specifies CASSEVLVEHEQYF.

This clone showed up just once. This chain links TRBV5-1 with TRBJ2-3; no clear D gene. The CDR3 spans 16 residues. V lost 1 base and J 2 bases, leaving 14 bases between the germline ends. Germline V gene lookup returns CDR1 SGHRS and CDR2 YFSETQ. The CDR3 is CASSLRAPQNTDTQYF. DNA for the CDR3: TGCGCCAGCAGCTTGAGGGCCCCCCAGAACACAGATACGCAGTATTTT.